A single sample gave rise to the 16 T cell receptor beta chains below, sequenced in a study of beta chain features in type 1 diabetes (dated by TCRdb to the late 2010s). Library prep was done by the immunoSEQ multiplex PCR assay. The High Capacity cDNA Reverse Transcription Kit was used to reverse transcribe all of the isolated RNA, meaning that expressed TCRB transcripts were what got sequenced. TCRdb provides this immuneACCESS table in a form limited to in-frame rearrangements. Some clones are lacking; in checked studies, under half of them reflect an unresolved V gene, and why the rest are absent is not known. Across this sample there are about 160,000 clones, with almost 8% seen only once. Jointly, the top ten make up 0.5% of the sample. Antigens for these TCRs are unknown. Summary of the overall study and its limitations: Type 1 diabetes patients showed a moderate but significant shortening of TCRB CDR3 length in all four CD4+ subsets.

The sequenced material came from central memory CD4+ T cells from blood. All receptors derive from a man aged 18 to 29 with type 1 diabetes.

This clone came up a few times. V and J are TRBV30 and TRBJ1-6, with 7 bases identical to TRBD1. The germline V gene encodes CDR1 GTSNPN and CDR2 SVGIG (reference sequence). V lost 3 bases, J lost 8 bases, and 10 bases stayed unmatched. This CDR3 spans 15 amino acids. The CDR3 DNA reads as TGTGCCTGGAGGTCGGTCACAGGGGAACATTCACCCCTCCACTTT. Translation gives CAWRSVTGEHSPLHF.

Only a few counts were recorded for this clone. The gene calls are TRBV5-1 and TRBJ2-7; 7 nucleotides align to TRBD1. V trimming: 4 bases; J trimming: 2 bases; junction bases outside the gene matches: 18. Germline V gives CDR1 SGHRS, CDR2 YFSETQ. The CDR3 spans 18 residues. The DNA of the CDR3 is TGCGCCAGCAGCCAACAAGACCCAACCGGGACAGCACCCTACGAGCAGTACTTC. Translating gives CASSQQDPTGTAPYEQYF.

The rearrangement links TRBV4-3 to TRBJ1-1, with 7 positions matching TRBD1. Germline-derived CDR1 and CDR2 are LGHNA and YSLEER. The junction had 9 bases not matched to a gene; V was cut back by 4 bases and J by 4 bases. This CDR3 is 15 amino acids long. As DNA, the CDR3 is TGCGCCAGCAGCCCGGGACAGCCGGGTGCCACTGAAGCTTTCTTT. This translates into CASSPGQPGATEAFF.

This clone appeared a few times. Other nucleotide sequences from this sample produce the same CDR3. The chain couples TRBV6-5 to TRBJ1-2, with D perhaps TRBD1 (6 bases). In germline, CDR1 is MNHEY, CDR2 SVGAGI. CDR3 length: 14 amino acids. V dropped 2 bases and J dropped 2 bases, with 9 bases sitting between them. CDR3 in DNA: TGTGCCAGCAGTTACCAGGGACACAACTATGGCTACACCTTC. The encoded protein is CASSYQGHNYGYTF.

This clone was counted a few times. Written as DNA, the CDR3 is TGTGCCAGCAGTTTCAGGAAAGACACTGAAGCTTTCTTT. It is translated as CASSFRKDTEAFF. The chain joins TRBV2 to TRBJ1-1, with unresolved D. CDR3 size: 13 residues. V shed 5 bases and J shed 3 bases, with 10 bases lying between them. Germline-derived CDR1 and CDR2 are SNHLY and FYNNEI.

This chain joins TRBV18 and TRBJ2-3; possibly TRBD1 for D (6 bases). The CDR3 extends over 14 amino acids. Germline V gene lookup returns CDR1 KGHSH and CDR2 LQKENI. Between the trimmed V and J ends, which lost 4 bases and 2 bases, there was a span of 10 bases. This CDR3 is CASSRQAITDTQYF. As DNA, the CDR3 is TGTGCCAGCTCACGACAGGCGATCACAGATACGCAGTATTTT.

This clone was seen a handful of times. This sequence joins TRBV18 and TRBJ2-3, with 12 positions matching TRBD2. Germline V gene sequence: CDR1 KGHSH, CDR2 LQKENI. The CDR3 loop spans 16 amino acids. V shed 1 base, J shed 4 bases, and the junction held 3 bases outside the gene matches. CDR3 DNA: TGTGCCAGCTCACCACAGACTAGCGGGAGTTCAGATACGCAGTATTTT. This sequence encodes CASSPQTSGSSDTQYF.

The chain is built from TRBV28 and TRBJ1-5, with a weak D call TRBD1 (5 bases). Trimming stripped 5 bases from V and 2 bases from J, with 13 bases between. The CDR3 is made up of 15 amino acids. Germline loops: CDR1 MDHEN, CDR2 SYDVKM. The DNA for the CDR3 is TGTGCCAGCAGTATAATGACAGCCGGCAATCAGCCCCAGCATTTT. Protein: CASSIMTAGNQPQHF.

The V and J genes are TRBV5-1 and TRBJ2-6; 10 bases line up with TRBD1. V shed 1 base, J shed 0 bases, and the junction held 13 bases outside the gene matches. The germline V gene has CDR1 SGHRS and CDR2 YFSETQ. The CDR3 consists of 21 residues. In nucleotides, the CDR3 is TGCGCCAGCAGCTTGAGGCGCACGCCGGGACAGGGGAGCTCTGGGGCCAACGTCCTGACTTTC. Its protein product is CASSLRRTPGQGSSGANVLTF.

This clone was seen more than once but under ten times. The CDR3 here is CASSLQGITTDTQYF. CDR3 nucleotides: TGCGCCAGCAGCCTACAGGGGATCACCACAGATACGCAGTATTTT. V gene TRBV5-1 combines with J gene TRBJ2-3; TRBD1 agrees at 7 bases. The germline V gene has CDR1 SGHRS and CDR2 YFSETQ. This CDR3 region has 15 residues. The V segment lost 4 bases and the J segment 2 bases; nucleotides outside the gene matches: 7.

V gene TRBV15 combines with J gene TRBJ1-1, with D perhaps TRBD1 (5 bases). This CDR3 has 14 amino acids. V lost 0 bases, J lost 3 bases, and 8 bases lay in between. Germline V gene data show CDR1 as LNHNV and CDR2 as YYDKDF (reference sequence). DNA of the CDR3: TGTGCCACCAGCAGAGATACAGGTCACACTGAAGCTTTCTTT. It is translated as CATSRDTGHTEAFF. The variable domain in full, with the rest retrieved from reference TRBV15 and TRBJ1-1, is DAMVIQNPRYQVTQFGKPVTLSCSQTLNHNVMYWYQQKSSQAPKLLFHYYDKDFNNEADTPDNFQSRRPNTSFCFLDIRSPGLGDTAMYLCATSRDTGHTEAFFGQGTRLTVV.

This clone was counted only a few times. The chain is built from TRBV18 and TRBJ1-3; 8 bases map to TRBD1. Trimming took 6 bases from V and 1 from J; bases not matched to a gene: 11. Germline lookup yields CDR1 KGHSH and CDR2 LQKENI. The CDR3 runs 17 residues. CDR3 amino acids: CASSDGQGIESGNTIYF. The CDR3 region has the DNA TGTGCCAGCTCGGATGGACAGGGAATTGAGTCTGGAAACACCATATATTTT.

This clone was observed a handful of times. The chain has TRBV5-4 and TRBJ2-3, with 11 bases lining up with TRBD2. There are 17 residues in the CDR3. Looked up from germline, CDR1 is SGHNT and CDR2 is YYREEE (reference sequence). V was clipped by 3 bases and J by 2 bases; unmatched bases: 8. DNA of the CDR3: TGTGCCAGCAGCTGGCCTCCGGGACTAGCGGACACAGATACGCAGTATTTT. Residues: CASSWPPGLADTDTQYF.

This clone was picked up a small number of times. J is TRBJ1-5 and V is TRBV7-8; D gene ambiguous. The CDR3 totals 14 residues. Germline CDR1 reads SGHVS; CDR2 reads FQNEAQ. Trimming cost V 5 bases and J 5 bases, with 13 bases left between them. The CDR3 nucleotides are TGTGCCAGCAGCCCGCTTACAAGTCATCAGCCCCAGCATTTT. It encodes CASSPLTSHQPQHF.

The CDR3 nucleotides read TGCGCCAGCAGCCCCTCCGGGACAGCTGGAAACACCATATATTTT. It translates to CASSPSGTAGNTIYF. The chain couples TRBV5-1 to TRBJ1-3, with 7 bases that match TRBD1. V trimming: 4 bases; J trimming: 2 bases; junction bases outside the gene matches: 6. Germline loops: CDR1 SGHRS, CDR2 YFSETQ. The CDR3 contains 15 residues.

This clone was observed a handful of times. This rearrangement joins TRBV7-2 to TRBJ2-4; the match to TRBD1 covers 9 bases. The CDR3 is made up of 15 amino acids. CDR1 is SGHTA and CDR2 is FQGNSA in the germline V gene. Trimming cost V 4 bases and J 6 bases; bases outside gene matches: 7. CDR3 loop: CASSSDGTGPNIQYF. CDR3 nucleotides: TGTGCCAGCAGCTCGGATGGGACAGGGCCAAACATTCAGTACTTC.